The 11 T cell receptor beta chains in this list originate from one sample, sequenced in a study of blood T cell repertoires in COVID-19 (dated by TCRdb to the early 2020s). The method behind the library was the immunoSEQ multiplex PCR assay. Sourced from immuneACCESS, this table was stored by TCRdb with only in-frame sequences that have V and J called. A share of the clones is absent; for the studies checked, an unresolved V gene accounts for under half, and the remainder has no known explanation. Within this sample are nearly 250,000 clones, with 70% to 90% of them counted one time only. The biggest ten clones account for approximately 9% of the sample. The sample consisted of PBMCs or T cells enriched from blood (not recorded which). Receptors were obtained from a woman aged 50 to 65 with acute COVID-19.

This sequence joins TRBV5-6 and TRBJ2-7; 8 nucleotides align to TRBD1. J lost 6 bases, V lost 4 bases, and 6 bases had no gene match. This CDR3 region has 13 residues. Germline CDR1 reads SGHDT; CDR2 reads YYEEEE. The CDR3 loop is CASSRTGIREQYF. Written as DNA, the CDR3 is TGTGCCAGCAGCCGGACAGGGATCCGCGAGCAGTACTTC. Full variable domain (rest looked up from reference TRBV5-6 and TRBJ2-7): DAGVTQSPTHLIKTRGQQVTLRCSPKSGHDTVSWYQQALGQGPQFIFQYYEEEERQRGNFPDRFSGHQFPNYSSELNVNALLLGDSALYLCASSRTGIREQYFGPGTRLTVT.

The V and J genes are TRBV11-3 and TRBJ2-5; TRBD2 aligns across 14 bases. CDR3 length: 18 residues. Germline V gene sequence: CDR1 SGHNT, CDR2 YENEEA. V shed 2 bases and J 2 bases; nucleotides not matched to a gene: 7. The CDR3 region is CASSLLTSGGAGQETQYF. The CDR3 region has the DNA TGTGCCAGCAGCTTATTGACTAGCGGGGGGGCAGGACAAGAGACCCAGTACTTC.

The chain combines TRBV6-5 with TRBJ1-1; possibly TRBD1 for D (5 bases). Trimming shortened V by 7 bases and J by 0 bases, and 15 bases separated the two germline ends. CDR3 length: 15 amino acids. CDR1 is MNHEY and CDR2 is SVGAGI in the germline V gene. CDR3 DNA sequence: TGTGCCAGCATGGTAACGCGACAGATGAACACTGAAGCTTTCTTT. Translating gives CASMVTRQMNTEAFF.

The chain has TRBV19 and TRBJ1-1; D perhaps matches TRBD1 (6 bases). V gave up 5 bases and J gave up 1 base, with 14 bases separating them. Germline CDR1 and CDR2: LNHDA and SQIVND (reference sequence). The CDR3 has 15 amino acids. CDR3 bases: TGTGCCAGTAGTTCCCAGGCAGGGGAGAACACTGAAGCTTTCTTT. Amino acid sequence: CASSSQAGENTEAFF.

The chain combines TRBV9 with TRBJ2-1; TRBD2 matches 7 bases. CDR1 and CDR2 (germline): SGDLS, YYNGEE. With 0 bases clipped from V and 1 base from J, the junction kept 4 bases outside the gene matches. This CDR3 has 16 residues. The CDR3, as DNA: TGTGCCAGCAGCGTAGCCCTAGCGGCATCCTACAATGAGCAGTTCTTC. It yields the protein CASSVALAASYNEQFF.

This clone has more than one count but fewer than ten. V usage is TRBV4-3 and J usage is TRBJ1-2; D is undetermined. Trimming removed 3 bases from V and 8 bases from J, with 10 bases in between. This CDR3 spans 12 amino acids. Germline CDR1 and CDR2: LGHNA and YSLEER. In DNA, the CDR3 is TGCGCCAGCAGCCACCGAGATTCGGGCTACACCTTC. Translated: CASSHRDSGYTF.

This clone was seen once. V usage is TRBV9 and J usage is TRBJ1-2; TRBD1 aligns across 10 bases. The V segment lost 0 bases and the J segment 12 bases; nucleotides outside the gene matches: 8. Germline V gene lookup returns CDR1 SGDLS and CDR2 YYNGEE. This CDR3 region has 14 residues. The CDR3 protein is CASSVVWDRGPDTF. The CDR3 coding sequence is TGTGCCAGCAGCGTAGTTTGGGACAGGGGCCCGGACACCTTC.

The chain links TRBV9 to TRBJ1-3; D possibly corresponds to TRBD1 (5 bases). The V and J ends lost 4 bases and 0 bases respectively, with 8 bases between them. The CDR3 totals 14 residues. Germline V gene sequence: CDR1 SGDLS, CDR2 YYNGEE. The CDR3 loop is CASSLGGSGNTIYF. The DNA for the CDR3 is TGTGCCAGCAGCCTCGGGGGCTCTGGAAACACCATATATTTT.

The CDR3 DNA follows: TGTGCCAGCAGCTTAAGTAGAGATACGCAGTATTTT. Its translation is CASSLSRDTQYF. This chain connects TRBV11-2 to TRBJ2-3; no definite D call. The germline V and J ends were trimmed by 2 bases and 5 bases, with 5 bases remaining between them. In germline, CDR1 is SGHAT, CDR2 FQNNGV. This CDR3 is built from 12 residues.

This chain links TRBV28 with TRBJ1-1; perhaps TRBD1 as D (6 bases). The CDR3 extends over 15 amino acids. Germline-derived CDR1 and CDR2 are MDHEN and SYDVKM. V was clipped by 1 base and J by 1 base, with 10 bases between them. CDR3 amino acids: CASSLFGRGNTEAFF. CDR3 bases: TGTGCCAGCAGTTTATTTGGCAGGGGGAACACTGAAGCTTTCTTT.

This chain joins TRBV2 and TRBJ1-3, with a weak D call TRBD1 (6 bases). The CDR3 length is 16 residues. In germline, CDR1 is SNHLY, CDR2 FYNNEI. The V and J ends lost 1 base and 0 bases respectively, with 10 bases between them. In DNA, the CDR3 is TGTGCCAGCAGTGAAGACAGGGAAAGCTCTGGAAACACCATATATTTT. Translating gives CASSEDRESSGNTIYF.